This entry lists 3 T cell receptor beta chains sequenced from one sample in a study of blood T cell repertoires in COVID-19. Here immunoSEQ multiplex PCR was the method, and the copy in TCRdb shows in-frame clones only, minus some. Here the sample spans some 200,000 clones, roughly 80% being singletons. The specimen sequenced was PBMCs or T cells enriched from blood (not recorded which). The receptor set was obtained from a woman between 40 and 50 years old with acute COVID-19.

The chain carries TRBV28 and TRBJ2-7, with D hard to call. Germline CDR1 is MDHEN and CDR2 is SYDVKM. Trimming cost V 6 bases and J 3 bases, with 15 bases left between them. CDR3 length equals 14 residues. The CDR3 loop reads CASRNTHESYEQYF. CDR3 in DNA: TGTGCCAGCAGAAACACCCATGAAAGCTACGAGCAGTACTTC.

The chain uses TRBV6-5 and TRBJ1-3; D gene uncertain. Germline V gene lookup returns CDR1 MNHEY and CDR2 SVGAGI. The length of the CDR3 is 13 residues. Trimming pared 5 bases from V and 0 bases from J, leaving 5 bases between. This chain's CDR3 is CASSLDSGNTIYF. The DNA for the CDR3 is TGTGCCAGCAGTCTAGACTCTGGAAACACCATATATTTT.

The chain combines TRBV24-1 with TRBJ1-5; no clear D. The CDR3 sequence is 12 residues long. Germline V gene sequence: CDR1 KGHDR, CDR2 SFDVKD. V was trimmed by 2 bases and J by 5 bases, leaving 3 bases between them. CDR3 DNA: TGTGCCACCAGTGATTCCGATCAGCCCCAGCATTTT. Translating it yields CATSDSDQPQHF.